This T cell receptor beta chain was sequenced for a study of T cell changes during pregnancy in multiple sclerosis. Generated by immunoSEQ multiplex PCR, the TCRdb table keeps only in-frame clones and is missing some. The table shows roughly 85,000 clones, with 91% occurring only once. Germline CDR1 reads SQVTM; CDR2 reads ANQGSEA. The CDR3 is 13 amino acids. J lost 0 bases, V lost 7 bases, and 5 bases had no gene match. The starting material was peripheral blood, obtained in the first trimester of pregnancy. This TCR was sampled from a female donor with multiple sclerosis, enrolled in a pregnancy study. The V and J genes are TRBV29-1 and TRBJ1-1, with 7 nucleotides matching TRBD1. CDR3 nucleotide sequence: TGCAGCGCCAGGGACAGCATGAACACTGAAGCTTTCTTT. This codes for CSARDSMNTEAFF.